This TCR beta chain was found in a study of cytomegalovirus exposure and HLA in healthy donors. The study, taken as a whole, reports: Most TCR sequences were rare, but some public TCRs occurred in many donors.

V lost 5 bases, J lost 5 bases, and 8 bases stayed unmatched. The CDR3 is made up of 14 amino acids. Per germline, CDR1 SEHNR and CDR2 FQNEAQ (reference sequence). Donors consisted of healthy bone marrow donors. Although they were nominally healthy when sampled, donors likely had unrecorded immune exposures. The PCR had 60 Vbeta and 13 Jbeta primers. Measured with immunoSEQ multiplex PCR; TCRdb has only the in-frame clones, and not every one. Counted here are 150,000 to 200,000 clones, 77% occurring once; the ten biggest clones make up more than 3.5%. This clone appeared a few times. As yet, its antigen is unknown.

The sample taken for sequencing was PBMCs. The rearrangement joins TRBV7-9 to TRBJ1-1, with 7 bases that match TRBD1. This sequence was found in a woman aged 60-75 years in good health and CMV-seropositive. DNA of the CDR3: TGTGCCAGCAGCCTACAGGGGTCGCAGACTGAAGCTTTCTTT. Residues: CASSLQGSQTEAFF. The full variable domain, with the rest looked up from reference TRBV7-9 and TRBJ1-1, is DTGVSQNPRHKITKRGQNVTFRCDPISEHNRLYWYRQTLGQGPEFLTYFQNEAQLEKSRLLSDRFSAERPKGSFSTLEIQRTEQGDSAMYLCASSLQGSQTEAFFGQGTRLTVV.